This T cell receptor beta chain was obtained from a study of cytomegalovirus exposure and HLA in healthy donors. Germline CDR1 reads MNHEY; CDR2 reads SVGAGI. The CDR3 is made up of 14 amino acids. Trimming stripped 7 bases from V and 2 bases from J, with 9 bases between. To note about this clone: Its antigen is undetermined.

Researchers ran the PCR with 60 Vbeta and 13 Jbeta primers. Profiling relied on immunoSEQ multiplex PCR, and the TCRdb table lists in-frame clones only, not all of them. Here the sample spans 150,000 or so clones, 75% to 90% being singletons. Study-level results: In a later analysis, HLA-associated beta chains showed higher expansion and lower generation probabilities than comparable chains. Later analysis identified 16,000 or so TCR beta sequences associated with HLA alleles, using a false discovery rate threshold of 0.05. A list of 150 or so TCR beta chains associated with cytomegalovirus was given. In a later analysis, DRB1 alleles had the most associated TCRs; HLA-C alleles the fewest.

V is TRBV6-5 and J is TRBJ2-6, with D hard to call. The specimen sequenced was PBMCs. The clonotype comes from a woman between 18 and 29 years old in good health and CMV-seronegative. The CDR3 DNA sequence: TGTGCCAGCAATCGGGTCCCTGGGGCCAACGTCCTGACTTTC. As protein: CASNRVPGANVLTF.